The 10 T cell receptor beta chains below were found in one sample sequenced in a study of T cell clones after liver transplantation. Sequencing was performed with immunoSEQ multiplex PCR; in TCRdb, only in-frame clones are kept and a portion is missing. Counted here are tens of thousands of clones, approximately 70% occurring once; the ten biggest clones make up 2.8%. Source: CD4+ T cells from blood, taken at the roughly 16-month timepoint. These receptors all stem from a human patient who received a liver transplant. The T cells may come from the graft donor.

In DNA, the CDR3 is TGCGCCAGCAGATTCGCCGGGACAGGGGCCCAAGAGACCCAGTACTTC. Translating it yields CASRFAGTGAQETQYF. This chain joins TRBV5-1 and TRBJ2-5, with TRBD1 identical over 10 bases. The CDR3 is 16 residues long. The V and J ends lost 5 bases and 1 base, in that order; junction bases with no gene match: 8. The V gene's germline CDR1 is SGHRS and CDR2 YFSETQ.

The chain employs TRBV5-1 and TRBJ1-1; unclear D gene. The germline CDR1 and CDR2 sequences are SGHRS and YFSETQ. The CDR3 spans 12 residues. V gave up 7 bases and J gave up 3 bases, with 10 bases separating them. CDR3 nucleotides: TGCGCCAGCGATCCCTCCTACACTGAAGCTTTCTTT. Encoded protein: CASDPSYTEAFF.

This rearrangement joins TRBV5-8 to TRBJ2-7, with 11 bases lining up with TRBD2. V dropped 1 base and J dropped 3; count of bases not matched to a gene: 9. Germline-derived CDR1 and CDR2 are SGHTS and YDEGEE. The CDR3 loop spans 17 amino acids. CDR3 DNA sequence: TGTGCCAGCAGCTTGTCCGGGACTAGCGGTGCTCTCTACGAGCAGTACTTC. Translated: CASSLSGTSGALYEQYF.

This clone was counted only a few times. V is TRBV6-6 and J is TRBJ2-1, with TRBD1 matching 8 bases. The junction had 9 bases not matched to a gene; V was cut back by 6 bases and J by 5 bases. The germline V gene has CDR1 MNHNY and CDR2 SVGAGI (reference sequence). This CDR3 region has 15 residues. CDR3 DNA: TGTGCCAGCAGCTCACGGACAGGGAGCCACAATGAGCAGTTCTTC. Translated: CASSSRTGSHNEQFF.

Only one count was recorded for this clone. The chain is built from TRBV2 and TRBJ1-2; D unclear. Germline V gives CDR1 SNHLY, CDR2 FYNNEI. V shed 4 bases and J shed 1 base, with 13 bases lying between them. The CDR3 runs to 15 residues. The CDR3 DNA follows: TGTGCCAGCAGTGTCGGGTACACCATTAACTATGGCTACACCTTC. This encodes CASSVGYTINYGYTF.

This clone appeared a single time. The J gene is TRBJ1-1, the V gene TRBV21-1; TRBD1, as called in the table, went unchecked against the DNA. TRBV21-1 is described as a pseudogene. The CDR3 is made up of 14 amino acids. CDR3 sequence reads: CASSNRGWVTEAFF. The CDR3 DNA is TGTGCCAGCAGCAACAGGGGGTGGGTCACTGAAGCTTTCTTT.

This clone came up a few times. This chain links TRBV5-6 with TRBJ2-1; no clear D gene. This CDR3 contains 13 residues. Germline CDR1 is SGHDT and CDR2 is YYEEEE. V lost 4 bases and J 2 bases, leaving 7 bases between the germline ends. CDR3 loop: CASSNSPYNEQFF. DNA of the CDR3: TGTGCCAGCAGCAACAGTCCCTACAATGAGCAGTTCTTC.

This chain connects TRBV6-4 to TRBJ2-5; TRBD1 might be the D (7 bases). The CDR3 is made up of 15 amino acids. The ends were cut back, 6 bases at V and 3 bases at J, with 17 bases in the middle. CDR1 and CDR2 from the germline V gene are MRHNA and SNTAGT. In nucleotides, the CDR3 is TGTGCCAGCAGGAGAACAGGGGACTGGGAAGAGACCCAGTACTTC. Translation: CASRRTGDWEETQYF.

This clone showed up just a few times. The V call is TRBV5-4, the J call TRBJ1-1; tentatively, D is TRBD1 (5 bases). The CDR3 totals 14 residues. Germline assignment: CDR1 SGHNT and CDR2 YYREEE (reference sequence). The V gene lost 4 bases and the J gene lost 1 base, with 11 bases spanning the gap. The CDR3 coding sequence is TGTGCCAGCAGCCACAGGTTAGAGAACACTGAAGCTTTCTTT. Protein: CASSHRLENTEAFF.

This clone came up a few times. The V and J genes are TRBV2 and TRBJ2-7; TRBD1 aligns across 8 bases. Trimming cost V 3 bases and J 4 bases; bases outside gene matches: 5. Germline V gene lookup returns CDR1 SNHLY and CDR2 FYNNEI. CDR3 length equals 14 residues. CDR3 sequence: CASSEQGARYEQYF. As DNA, the CDR3 is TGTGCCAGCAGTGAGCAGGGGGCGCGATACGAGCAGTACTTC.